The rows below give T cell receptor beta chains drawn from one sample of a study of shared clonotypes between healthy human individuals. TCRdb's copy holds only in-frame clones and misses some; the assay was immunoSEQ multiplex PCR. Of millions of clones listed, around 90% are singletons. The specimen sequenced was naive CD4+ T cells sorted from blood. These TCRs come from a man between 18 and 35 years old in good health. CDR3s include the opening cysteine and the closing phenylalanine or tryptophan. Fields, in order: D gene, V gene, CDR3 protein. A D gene is named only where the DNA matches it firmly.

>-|TRBV6-1
CASRTLDDLNYGYTF
>-|TRBV7-8
CASSLSAAALPNYGYTF
>TRBD2|TRBV10-3
CAISRTSGSTDTQYF
>TRBD2|TRBV29-1
CSVPGTSGGNNEQFF
>-|TRBV14
CASSLYADTQYF
>-|TRBV13
CASSLGLSRRAYEQYF
>-|TRBV5-1
CASSLSSGSQETQYF
>-|TRBV29-1
CSVLGQSNYGYTF
>-|TRBV6-5
CASSYSQGSGYEQYF
>-|TRBV5-1
CASRGIGTDTQYF
>TRBD1|TRBV27
CASRATGILAIDYGYTF
>-|TRBV28
CASSSLGGNTQYF
>-|TRBV18
CASSPGANTEAFF
>-|TRBV7-2
CASSLGLAPYEQYF
>TRBD2|TRBV28
CASSPPGLAASTDTQYF
>-|TRBV30
CAWSAGPQEKLFF
>-|TRBV5-1
CASSAAGRGGYTF
>-|TRBV10-1
CASSESGAYEQYF
>TRBD1|TRBV4-3
CASSVDRGSTEAFF
>TRBD1|TRBV27
CASSTRQGARTEAFF
>-|TRBV5-1
CASSARVSYEQYF
>-|TRBV6-5
CASSNPPPSGYTF
>TRBD1|TRBV11-3
CASSASGTVSADTQYF
>-|TRBV18
CASSQDSRSNYGYTF
>-|TRBV29-1
CSVVVQGRDTEAFF
>-|TRBV7-9
CASSLADSRALLYEQYF
>-|TRBV9
CASSAPGSNEQFF
>-|TRBV2
CASRITPGPLEGHNSPLHF
>-|TRBV30
CAWSVASNQPQHF
>-|TRBV4-3
CASSQESGKETQYF
>-|TRBV2
CASSPEMLYEAFF
>TRBD1|TRBV30
CAWSWVGGSNSPLHF
>TRBD2|TRBV5-4
CASSSRLAGVSDTQYF
>TRBD2|TRBV7-6
CASSLGLAGGITDTQYF
>-|TRBV11-2
CATSLGQQETQYF
>-|TRBV28
CASSFKGGGSTDTQYF
>TRBD2|TRBV4-3
CASSQDWAGADTQYF
>-|TRBV6-1
CASSSGQGYNSPLHF
>-|TRBV5-1
CASSLGGNTYNSPLHF
>TRBD2|TRBV4-3
CASSQDPGLAGSDTQYF
>TRBD2|TRBV5-1
CASSWWTSGPTDTQYF
>TRBD1|TRBV20-1
CSAKGTGSQHF